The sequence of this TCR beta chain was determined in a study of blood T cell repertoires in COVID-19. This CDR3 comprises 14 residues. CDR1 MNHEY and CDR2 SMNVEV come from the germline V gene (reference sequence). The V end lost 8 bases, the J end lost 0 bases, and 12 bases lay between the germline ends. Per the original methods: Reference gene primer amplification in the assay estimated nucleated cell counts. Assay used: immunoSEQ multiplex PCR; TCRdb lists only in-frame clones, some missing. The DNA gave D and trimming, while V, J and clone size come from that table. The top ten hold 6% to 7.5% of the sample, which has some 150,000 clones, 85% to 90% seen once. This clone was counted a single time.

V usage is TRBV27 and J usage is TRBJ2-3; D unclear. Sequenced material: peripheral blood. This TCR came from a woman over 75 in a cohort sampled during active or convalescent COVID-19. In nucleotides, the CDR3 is TGTGCCAGCGCGGCCCCACTGAGCACAGATACGCAGTATTTT. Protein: CASAAPLSTDTQYF.